Listed here is a single T cell receptor (beta chain). Its antigen is not identified. Healthy bone marrow donors made up the donors. PCR primers comprised 60 Vbeta and 13 Jbeta primers. Study processing details: In a later analysis, about 11 million of approximately 80 million unique beta chains occurred in at least two donors. Clones were sequenced by immunoSEQ multiplex PCR, and TCRdb holds only the in-frame ones, with some missing. That table supplies the V and J calls and clone size; D and trimming were determined from the DNA. Altogether about 130,000 clones are present, 65% to 85% being singletons, with the ten largest covering under 5%. This record belongs to a study of cytomegalovirus exposure and HLA in healthy donors. Study-level results: Associated with cytomegalovirus, according to the listing, were 150 to 200 TCR beta chains. Apparent HLA restriction characterized most CMV-associated TCR beta chains in a later analysis.

Germline values: CDR1 SGHDT, CDR2 YYEEEE. The V end was cut by 2 bases, the J end by 6 bases, with 15 bases between. There are 14 residues in the CDR3. The sample consisted of PBMCs. The genes are TRBV5-6 and TRBJ2-7; D is undetermined. The source is a man aged 18 to 30 in good health and CMV-seropositive. CDR3 sequence reads: CASSLTPASGEQYF. The CDR3 bases are TGTGCCAGCAGCTTAACTCCGGCTTCGGGCGAGCAGTACTTC.